This T cell receptor beta chain emerged from a study of shared clonotypes between healthy human individuals. Study outcomes and limitations: Non-shared clonotypes displayed generation probabilities falling below those of clonotypes present in all four donors.

In its sample, this clone was seen once. The antigen is undetermined. CD8 cells regarded as naive lacked CD45RO, were positively chosen for CCR7, and omitted terminally differentiated effector memory CD45RA+ cells. The V gene lost 2 bases and the J gene lost 4 bases, with 11 bases spanning the gap. CDR1 MNHEY and CDR2 SVGAGI come from the germline V gene. The CDR3 sequence is 14 residues long. Generated by immunoSEQ multiplex PCR, the TCRdb table keeps only in-frame clones and is missing some. Of nearly 2 million clones listed, just under 95% are singletons. The chain uses TRBV6-5 and TRBJ2-5, with no clear D. The source material was naive CD8+ T cells sorted from blood. The source is a man aged 18 to 29 in good health. CDR3 residues: CASSYASKSETQYF. The CDR3 nucleotides are TGTGCCAGCAGTTACGCGTCTAAGTCAGAGACCCAGTACTTC.